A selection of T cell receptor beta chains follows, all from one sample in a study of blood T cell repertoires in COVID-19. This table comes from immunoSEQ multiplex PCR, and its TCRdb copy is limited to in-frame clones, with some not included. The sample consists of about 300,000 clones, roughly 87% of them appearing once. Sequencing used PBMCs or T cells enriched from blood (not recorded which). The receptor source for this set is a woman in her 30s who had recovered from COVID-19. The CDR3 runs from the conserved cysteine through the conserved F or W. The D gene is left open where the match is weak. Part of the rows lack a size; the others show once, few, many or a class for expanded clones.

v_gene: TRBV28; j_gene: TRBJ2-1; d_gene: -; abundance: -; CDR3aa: CASTSPGGSYNEQFF; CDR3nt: TGTGCCAGCACCTCCCCCGGGGGCTCCTACAATGAGCAGTTCTTC
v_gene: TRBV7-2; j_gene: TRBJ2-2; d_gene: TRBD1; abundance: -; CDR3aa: CASSFGQATGELFF; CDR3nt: TGTGCCAGCAGCTTCGGACAGGCCACCGGGGAGCTGTTTTTT
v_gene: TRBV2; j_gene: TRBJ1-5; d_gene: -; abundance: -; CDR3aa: CASRIETVSNQPQHF; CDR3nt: TGTGCCAGCAGGATTGAGACAGTTAGCAATCAGCCCCAGCATTTT
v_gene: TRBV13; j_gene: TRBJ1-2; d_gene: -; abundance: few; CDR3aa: CASSASNQGLYGYTF; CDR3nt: TGTGCCAGCAGCGCGTCTAACCAGGGCCTCTATGGCTACACCTTC
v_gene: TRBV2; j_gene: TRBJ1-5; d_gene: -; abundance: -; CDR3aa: CASSEGSNQISYSNQPQHF; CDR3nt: TGTGCCAGCAGTGAAGGAAGTAACCAAATTAGTTATAGCAATCAGCCCCAGCATTTT
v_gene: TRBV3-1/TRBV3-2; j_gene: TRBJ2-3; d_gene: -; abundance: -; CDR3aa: CASSQGPLNTQYF; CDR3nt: TGTGCCAGCAGCCAAGGTCCTCTTAATACGCAGTATTTT
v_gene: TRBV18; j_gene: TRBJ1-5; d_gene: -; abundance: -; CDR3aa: CASSPLMSSTRQPQHF; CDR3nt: TGTGCCAGCTCACCACTGATGAGTTCGACACGGCAGCCCCAGCATTTT
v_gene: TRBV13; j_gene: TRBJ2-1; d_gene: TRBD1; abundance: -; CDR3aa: CASSYGTAYNEQFF; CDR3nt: TGTGCCAGCAGCTACGGGACAGCTTACAATGAGCAGTTCTTC
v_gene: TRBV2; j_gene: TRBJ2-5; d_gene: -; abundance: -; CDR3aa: CAGKEGLETQYF; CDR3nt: TGTGCGGGAAAGGAGGGGCTGGAGACCCAGTACTTC
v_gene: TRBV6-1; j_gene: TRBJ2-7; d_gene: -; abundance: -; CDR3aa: CASSEGAGSSYEQYF; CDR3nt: TGTGCCAGCAGTGAAGGGGCAGGCAGCTCCTACGAGCAGTACTTC
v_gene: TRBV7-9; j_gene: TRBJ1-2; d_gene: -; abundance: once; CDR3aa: CASSRQGVDYGYTF; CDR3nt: TGTGCCAGCAGCCGCCAAGGGGTTGACTATGGCTACACCTTC
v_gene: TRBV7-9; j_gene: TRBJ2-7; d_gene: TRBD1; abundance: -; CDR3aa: CASTGQGDYEQYF; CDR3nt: TGTGCCAGCACGGGACAGGGGGACTACGAGCAGTACTTC
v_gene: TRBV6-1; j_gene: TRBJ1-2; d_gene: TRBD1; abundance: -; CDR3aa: CASSESQGAGGYTF; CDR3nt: TGTGCCAGCAGTGAATCACAGGGGGCCGGAGGCTACACCTTC
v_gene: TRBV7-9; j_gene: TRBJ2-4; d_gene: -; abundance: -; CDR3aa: CASSSLGGAPPRNIQYF; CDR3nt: TGTGCCAGCAGCTCCCTGGGGGGGGCGCCCCCAAGAAACATTCAGTACTTC
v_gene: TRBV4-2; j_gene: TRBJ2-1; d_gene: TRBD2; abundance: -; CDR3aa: CASSRHPTSGGADEQFF; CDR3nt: TGTGCCAGCAGCCGCCATCCCACTAGCGGGGGGGCCGATGAGCAGTTCTTC